The T cell receptor beta chain described here comes from a study of T cell responses to AZD1222 COVID-19 vaccine. Comments on this clone: Its antigen is not identified.

TCRdb keeps only in-frame clones here, not all; method: immunoSEQ multiplex PCR. This repertoire shows around 140,000 clones, roughly 93% found once; its top ten account for 0.91%. There are 15 residues in the CDR3. CDR1 and CDR2 (germline): MNHEY, SVGEGT. V was trimmed by 3 bases and J by 6 bases, leaving 15 bases between them. Study-level findings and limits: Targeting of unmutated variant regions was reportedly seen in nearly half of spike-specific TCRs. Donors were chiefly white British, with a greater number of females, and clonal diversity was perhaps underestimated.

The material was peripheral blood, obtained on day 0 of MenACWY control vaccination. The chain combines TRBV6-2 or TRBV6-3 with TRBJ1-5; TRBD1 might be the D (5 bases). The source of this sequence is an adult in good health. The CDR3 spells CASSYLQGESQPQHF. CDR3 nucleotides: TGTGCCAGCAGTTATCTCCAGGGAGAAAGTCAGCCCCAGCATTTT.